These 15 T cell receptor beta chains originate from one sample sequenced in a study of cytomegalovirus exposure and HLA in healthy donors. The PCR was carried out with 60 Vbeta primers and 13 Jbeta primers. Data came from immunoSEQ multiplex PCR; TCRdb stores just in-frame clones and leaves some out. The data show about 120,000 clones, approximately 72% seen once. The sequenced material came from PBMCs. These receptor sequences come from a man aged 18 to 29 in good health and CMV-seronegative.

V and J are TRBV4-3 and TRBJ2-3; no reliable D call. Germline CDR1 is LGHNA and CDR2 is YSLEER. Trimming pared 2 bases from V and 6 bases from J, leaving 12 bases between. The CDR3 consists of 14 residues. CDR3 protein: CASSQQSGWDTQYF. CDR3 bases: TGCGCCAGCAGCCAACAAAGTGGCTGGGATACGCAGTATTTT.

This clone was counted once. V usage is TRBV28 and J usage is TRBJ1-1; 8 bases agree with TRBD1. Germline assignment: CDR1 MDHEN and CDR2 SYDVKM. The CDR3 totals 11 residues. J lost 7 bases, V lost 6 bases, and 1 base had no gene match. CDR3 residues: CASSDRGEAFF. The CDR3, as DNA: TGTGCCAGCAGCGACAGGGGTGAAGCTTTCTTT.

The rearrangement uses TRBV28 and TRBJ2-5; 7 bases map to TRBD2. V lost 8 bases, J lost 4 bases, and 10 bases stayed unmatched. CDR3 length: 14 residues. Germline V lookup: CDR1 MDHEN, CDR2 SYDVKM. The CDR3 DNA is TGTGCCAGCTCTTTAGCGGGTTACGGAGAGACCCAGTACTTC. Protein sequence: CASSLAGYGETQYF.

V and J are TRBV19 and TRBJ1-2, with 7 bases lining up with TRBD1. CDR1 and CDR2 from the germline V gene are LNHDA and SQIVND (reference sequence). The CDR3 is made up of 15 amino acids. With 5 bases clipped from V and 3 bases from J, the junction kept 9 bases outside the gene matches. This CDR3 reads CASSPAGTAYYGYTF. The CDR3 coding sequence is TGTGCCAGTAGTCCCGCCGGGACAGCGTACTATGGCTACACCTTC.

This chain uses TRBV5-1 with TRBJ2-2; 10 nucleotides line up with TRBD1. Germline V lookup: CDR1 SGHRS, CDR2 YFSETQ. This CDR3 is 17 amino acids long. V was pared by 2 bases and J by 3 bases, with 7 bases of the junction left unmatched. The CDR3 is CASSLSTGGWDTGELFF. In DNA, the CDR3 is TGCGCCAGCAGCTTATCGACAGGGGGCTGGGACACCGGGGAGCTGTTTTTT.

The V gene is TRBV10-3, the J gene TRBJ2-5; TRBD2 might be the D (5 bases). Germline values: CDR1 ENHRY, CDR2 SYGVKD. This CDR3 spans 14 amino acids. V was cut by 6 bases and J by 2 bases, with 13 bases left in between. CDR3 protein: CAISRSRGQETQYF. CDR3 DNA sequence: TGTGCCATCAGCCGATCACGGGGTCAAGAGACCCAGTACTTC.

The rearrangement joins TRBV5-1 to TRBJ2-5; TRBD1 matches at 7 bases. The V gene's germline CDR1 is SGHRS and CDR2 YFSETQ. V lost 4 bases to trimming and J lost 1 base; unmatched junction nucleotides: 10. This CDR3 is built from 16 residues. CDR3 bases: TGCGCCAGCAGCAACCCGACAGGGACAAGCCAAGAGACCCAGTACTTC. Amino acids: CASSNPTGTSQETQYF.

The chain couples TRBV10-3 to TRBJ2-1; D unresolved. Germline CDR1 ENHRY, CDR2 SYGVKD. The CDR3 runs to 15 residues. V dropped 2 bases and J dropped 0 bases, with 8 bases sitting between them. The CDR3 DNA reads TGTGCCATCAGTGAGCTGGCGGACTCCTACAATGAGCAGTTCTTC. Residues: CAISELADSYNEQFF.

The V and J genes are TRBV7-2 and TRBJ1-5; 7 positions match TRBD1. Germline loops: CDR1 SGHTA, CDR2 FQGNSA. V shed 4 bases and J 5 bases; nucleotides not matched to a gene: 2. The CDR3 spans 13 residues. The CDR3 region has the DNA TGTGCCAGCAGCTCCAGGGGGGATCAGCCCCAGCATTTT. Translating it yields CASSSRGDQPQHF. Drawing the rest from reference TRBV7-2 and TRBJ1-5, the complete variable domain is GAGVSQSPSNKVTEKGKDVELRCDPISGHTALYWYRQSLGQGLEFLIYFQGNSAPDKSGLPSDRFSAERTGGSVSTLTIQRTQQEDSAVYLCASSSRGDQPQHFGDGTRLSIL.

The V and J genes are TRBV2 and TRBJ2-5, with 8 bases identical to TRBD1. Germline trimming cut 1 base from V and 2 bases from J; bases unmatched to any gene: 0. This CDR3 region has 14 residues. In germline, CDR1 is SNHLY, CDR2 FYNNEI. The CDR3 coding sequence is TGTGCCAGCAGTGAAGACAGGGGGCAAGAGACCCAGTACTTC. It is translated as CASSEDRGQETQYF.

This clone has a single count. This rearrangement joins TRBV20-1 to TRBJ1-2; D not resolved. This CDR3 comprises 11 residues. Looked up from germline, CDR1 is DFQATT and CDR2 is SNEGSKA (reference sequence). V was pared by 1 base and J by 8 bases, with 8 bases between. The chain's CDR3 is CSARATIGYTF. The CDR3, as DNA: TGCAGTGCTAGAGCTACGATAGGCTACACCTTC.

This clone was counted a single time. The V gene is TRBV4-3, the J gene TRBJ1-2; 9 nucleotides agree with TRBD1. From germline, CDR1 is LGHNA and CDR2 YSLEER. The CDR3 loop spans 15 amino acids. The J segment lost 7 bases and the V segment lost 0 bases, leaving 6 bases of the junction unmatched. CDR3 residues: CASSQDLAQGAGYTF. CDR3 bases: TGCGCCAGCAGCCAAGATCTTGCACAGGGGGCTGGCTACACCTTC.

The chain recombines TRBV29-1 with TRBJ1-1; D is perhaps TRBD1 (5 bases). The germline CDR1 and CDR2 sequences are SQVTM and ANQGSEA. Trimming shortened V by 6 bases and J by 4 bases, and 6 bases separated the two germline ends. The CDR3 totals 10 residues. The CDR3 sequence is CSVGPTEAFF. The CDR3 region has the DNA TGCAGCGTGGGGCCCACTGAAGCTTTCTTT. The full variable domain, in which reference TRBV29-1 and TRBJ1-1 provide the parts outside the CDR3, is SAVISQKPSRDICQRGTSLTIQCQVDSQVTMMFWYRQQPGQSLTLIATANQGSEATYESGFVIDKFPISRPNLTFSTLTVSNMSPEDSSIYLCSVGPTEAFFGQGTRLTVV.

This clone occurred a few times. Written as DNA, the CDR3 is TGCGCCAGCAGCCCTTACAGGGGGACCCAAGAGACCCAGTACTTC. Residues: CASSPYRGTQETQYF. The V gene is TRBV4-1, the J gene TRBJ2-5, with 8 bases that match TRBD1. Germline V CDR1 and CDR2: MGHRA, YSYEKL. The V segment lost 4 bases and the J segment 1 base; nucleotides outside the gene matches: 5. CDR3 length equals 15 residues.

This clone was counted only a few times. This chain joins TRBV28 and TRBJ2-7; no definite D call. The CDR3 loop spans 13 amino acids. V was pared by 2 bases and J by 3 bases, with 8 bases between. Germline CDR1 and CDR2: MDHEN and SYDVKM. This chain's CDR3 is CASSLDPGYEQYF. The CDR3 bases are TGTGCCAGCAGTTTAGATCCGGGCTACGAGCAGTACTTC.